This entry lists 32 T cell receptor beta chains sequenced from one sample in a study of blood T cell repertoires in COVID-19. Sequencing was performed with immunoSEQ multiplex PCR; in TCRdb, only in-frame clones are kept and a portion is missing. The sample lists 200,000 to 250,000 clones; approximately 78% were seen once. Sequencing input: peripheral blood. The receptor set was obtained from a woman in her thirties or forties with acute or convalescent COVID-19.

This clone turned up a few times. The chain has TRBV29-1 and TRBJ1-2, with D tentatively TRBD1 (6 bases). V lost 0 bases and J lost 2, with 10 bases in between. CDR3 length: 14 residues. CDR1 is SQVTM, CDR2 ANQGSEA, per germline. The CDR3 loop reads CSVEEADRNYGYTF. The CDR3, as DNA: TGCAGCGTTGAAGAAGCGGACAGAAACTATGGCTACACCTTC.

V gene TRBV6-5 combines with J gene TRBJ1-2; maybe TRBD1 (6 bases). The CDR3 spans 14 residues. The germline V gene has CDR1 MNHEY and CDR2 SVGAGI. Trimming took off 6 bases at V and 0 bases at J, with 11 bases between the two ends. The CDR3 DNA reads TGTGCCAGCAGCATAGGACAGACTAACTATGGCTACACCTTC. Protein: CASSIGQTNYGYTF.

This chain connects TRBV11-2 to TRBJ2-1, with 10 nucleotides matching TRBD1. Germline trimming cut 5 bases from V and 2 bases from J; bases unmatched to any gene: 9. CDR1 and CDR2 from the germline V gene are SGHAT and FQNNGV. The CDR3 has 17 residues. Here the CDR3 DNA reads TGTGCCAGCAGCCACCAGACCGGGACAGGGGCCTACAATGAGCAGTTCTTC. Its translation is CASSHQTGTGAYNEQFF.

The rearrangement links TRBV4-1 to TRBJ2-5; D remains ambiguous. This CDR3 region has 14 residues. The V and J ends lost 0 bases and 5 bases respectively, with 10 bases between them. Germline-derived CDR1 and CDR2 are MGHRA and YSYEKL. The CDR3 DNA reads TGCGCCAGCAGCCAAGATAACATAGCCGAGACCCAGTACTTC. Its protein is CASSQDNIAETQYF.

This clone was observed a few times. CDR3 nucleotides: TGTGCCTGGAGTGTATACCGGGTCAATCAGCCCCAGCATTTT. This translates into CAWSVYRVNQPQHF. The genes are TRBV30 and TRBJ1-5; no definite D call. V shed 0 bases and J shed 3 bases, with 9 bases lying between them. The germline V gene encodes CDR1 GTSNPN and CDR2 SVGIG (reference sequence). This CDR3 is 14 amino acids long.

The chain uses TRBV5-1 and TRBJ1-1, with TRBD1 as a possible D gene (6 bases). The CDR3 totals 15 residues. CDR1 is SGHRS, CDR2 YFSETQ, per germline. The ends were cut back, 4 bases at V and 8 bases at J, with 21 bases in the middle. The CDR3 loop reads CASSETGTTLLEAFF. DNA of the CDR3: TGCGCCAGCAGCGAAACCGGGACAACACTACTAGAAGCTTTCTTT.

DNA for the CDR3: TGTGCCAGCAGCTTGGGACTTTACCCGAACACTGAAGCTTTCTTT. The encoded protein is CASSLGLYPNTEAFF. The rearrangement joins TRBV5-8 to TRBJ1-1, with unresolved D. CDR1 is SGHTS, CDR2 YDEGEE, per germline. This CDR3 region has 15 residues. Trimming left V 0 bases short and J 1 base short, with 10 bases between.

The V call is TRBV12-3 or TRBV12-4, the J call TRBJ2-3; D ambiguous. V was clipped by 10 bases and J by 0 bases, with 11 bases between them. The CDR3 sequence is 13 residues long. In DNA form, the CDR3 reads TGTGCCACTTCTCCCGTGAGCACAGATACGCAGTATTTT. Residues: CATSPVSTDTQYF.

A note on this clone: Since the CDR3 does not end with the conserved phenylalanine or tryptophan, this likely comes from a read error. The DNA is omitted, as the CDR3 cannot be located on it reliably, and the CDR3 follows TCRdb's listing. The gene calls are TRBV12-5 and TRBJ1-2; TRBD1 is the table's D call and was not checked against the DNA. The CDR3 totals 12 residues, both ends included. Germline assignment: CDR1 LGHNT and CDR2 FRNRAP. The CDR3 here is CASGLYGLGQEC.

V and J are TRBV19 and TRBJ1-5, with 12 bases fitting TRBD1. The CDR3 is 17 residues long. J was trimmed by 2 bases and V by 5 bases; bases with no gene match: 7. The germline V gene encodes CDR1 LNHDA and CDR2 SQIVND (reference sequence). CDR3 DNA: TGTGCCAGTAGTCCCCGGGACAGGGGGCAAGGCAATCAGCCCCAGCATTTT. This encodes CASSPRDRGQGNQPQHF.

As regards this clone: This is likely an artifact of a read error, given a far larger clone one base away. The sample carries other DNA sequences with the same CDR3. The rearrangement joins TRBV27 to TRBJ2-7, with 7 bases matching TRBD2. Trimming cost V 8 bases and J 4 bases; bases outside gene matches: 14. CDR1 is MNHEY, CDR2 SMNVEV, per germline (reference sequence). The CDR3 consists of 15 residues. DNA of the CDR3: TGTGCCAGCCGACCCTGGCGGGAGAGCTCTTACGAGCAGTACTTC. It is translated as CASRPWRESSYEQYF.

J is TRBJ2-7 and V is TRBV24-1, with D tentatively TRBD1 (5 bases). The CDR3 has 15 residues. Between the trimmed V and J ends, which lost 10 bases and 2 bases, there was a span of 20 bases. Germline V gene sequence: CDR1 KGHDR, CDR2 SFDVKD. This CDR3 is CATPNPQAFPYEQYF. The CDR3 coding sequence is TGTGCCACTCCGAATCCACAGGCCTTCCCCTACGAGCAGTACTTC.

The chain joins TRBV6-5 to TRBJ2-7; TRBD2 agrees at 7 bases. This CDR3 comprises 13 residues. V lost 6 bases and J lost 6; bases outside the gene matches: 8. Germline CDR1 and CDR2: MNHEY and SVGAGI. The CDR3 DNA follows: TGTGCCAGCAGCTCCGGGGGGAGGCTCGAGCAGTACTTC. Amino acid sequence: CASSSGGRLEQYF.

This rearrangement joins TRBV15 to TRBJ1-4; D perhaps matches TRBD1 (5 bases). Germline V CDR1 and CDR2: LNHNV, YYDKDF (reference sequence). V was pared by 7 bases and J by 8 bases, with 17 bases between. The CDR3 totals 14 residues. The CDR3 DNA is TGTGCCACCACCAGGCGGGGCCGCCGCGAAAAACTGTTTTTT. It translates to CATTRRGRREKLFF.

The chain combines TRBV9 with TRBJ1-2; D perhaps matches TRBD1 (6 bases). CDR3 length: 17 residues. CDR1 is SGDLS, CDR2 YYNGEE, per germline. Between the trimmed V and J ends, which lost 0 bases and 5 bases, there was a span of 20 bases. This CDR3 reads CASSVDGGEHRGYGYTF. The CDR3 nucleotides are TGTGCCAGCAGCGTAGATGGGGGCGAACACCGGGGATATGGCTACACCTTC.

The chain is built from TRBV20-1 and TRBJ2-7, with 11 bases matching TRBD2. The CDR3 is made up of 15 amino acids. Germline CDR1 DFQATT, CDR2 SNEGSKA (reference sequence). The junction had 6 bases not matched to a gene; V was cut back by 3 bases and J by 2 bases. The DNA for the CDR3 is TGCAGTGCTAGTCCTCAGACTAGCGGGGCCTACGAGCAGTACTTC. Its translation is CSASPQTSGAYEQYF.

This sequence joins TRBV6-2 or TRBV6-3 and TRBJ2-1; D may be TRBD1 (6 bases). Trimming stripped 6 bases from V and 7 bases from J, with 22 bases between. This CDR3 contains 16 residues. The germline V gene has CDR1 MNHEY and CDR2 SVGEGT. The chain's CDR3 is CASSPKGGRHKNEQFF. The CDR3 DNA reads as TGTGCCAGCAGCCCAAAAGGGGGACGACACAAGAATGAGCAGTTCTTC.

The CDR3 protein is CASTTRPPLGRRGTLFYEQYF. CDR3 nucleotide sequence: TGTGCCAGCACAACTAGGCCCCCCCTAGGACGGAGGGGAACCCTTTTCTACGAGCAGTACTTC. The chain is built from TRBV7-4 and TRBJ2-7; a weak D match, TRBD2 (6 bases). The length of the CDR3 is 21 residues. The ends were cut back, 7 bases at V and 3 bases at J, with 37 bases in the middle. The germline CDR1 and CDR2 sequences are SGHVT and SQSDAQ.

This chain uses TRBV19 with TRBJ1-1, with no clear D. V was clipped by 3 bases and J by 7 bases, with 9 bases between them. CDR1 is LNHDA, CDR2 SQIVND, per germline (reference sequence). The CDR3 is made up of 12 amino acids. CDR3 in amino acids: CASSIGNIEAFF. CDR3 nucleotide sequence: TGTGCCAGTAGTATCGGTAATATTGAAGCTTTCTTT. Together with reference TRBV19 and TRBJ1-1, the CDR3 gives the full variable domain: DGGITQSPKYLFRKEGQNVTLSCEQNLNHDAMYWYRQDPGQGLRLIYYSQIVNDFQKGDIAEGYSVSREKKESFPLTVTSAQKNPTAFYLCASSIGNIEAFFGQGTRLTVV.

The chain recombines TRBV6-5 with TRBJ2-7; 13 bases agree with TRBD2. The CDR3 runs 15 residues. The trim removed 4 bases at V and 6 bases at J, leaving 6 bases unmatched. CDR1 MNHEY and CDR2 SVGAGI come from the germline V gene. The CDR3 spells CASSSRTSGSGEQYF. The CDR3 region has the DNA TGTGCCAGCAGTTCCCGGACTAGCGGGAGTGGCGAGCAGTACTTC.

In DNA form, the CDR3 reads TGCGCCAGCAGCCAAGTGGAGAAGGCCTACGAGCAGTACTTC. Translated, it gives CASSQVEKAYEQYF. This rearrangement joins TRBV4-1 to TRBJ2-7; no clear D gene. CDR3 length: 14 amino acids. V was cut by 1 base and J by 2 bases, with 9 bases left in between. Germline V gene lookup returns CDR1 MGHRA and CDR2 YSYEKL.

The CDR3 DNA sequence: TGTGCCACCAGCAACAGGGACAGGGGTTCAGATACGCAGTATTTT. Its translation is CATSNRDRGSDTQYF. The J gene is TRBJ2-3, the V gene TRBV15; the match to TRBD1 covers 10 bases. The germline V gene has CDR1 LNHNV and CDR2 YYDKDF (reference sequence). V lost 4 bases, J lost 4 bases, and 5 bases stayed unmatched. This CDR3 contains 15 residues.

The chain carries TRBV14 and TRBJ2-6, with 12 bases fitting TRBD1. Per germline, CDR1 SGHDN and CDR2 FVKESK. The CDR3 is 19 amino acids. V shed 0 bases, J shed 1 base, and the junction held 4 bases outside the gene matches. The CDR3 region has the DNA TGTGCCAGCAGCCAAGATGGGACAGGGGGCGCGTCTGGGGCCAACGTCCTGACTTTC. Encoded protein: CASSQDGTGGASGANVLTF.

This clone was seen a few times. This chain uses TRBV5-1 with TRBJ2-1; 7 nucleotides line up with TRBD2. The CDR3 totals 15 residues. V lost 1 base to trimming and J lost 9 bases; unmatched junction nucleotides: 10. Germline V gene data show CDR1 as SGHRS and CDR2 as YFSETQ. The CDR3 nucleotides read TGCGCCAGCAGCTTGTCGAGGGAGGGGTTGGGTGAGCAGTTCTTC. It is translated as CASSLSREGLGEQFF.

This clone has a single count. V and J are TRBV10-3 and TRBJ2-7, with 7 bases fitting TRBD1. V gave up 10 bases and J gave up 3 bases; unmatched junction bases: 9. Germline values: CDR1 ENHRY, CDR2 SYGVKD. This CDR3 has 13 amino acids. The CDR3 reads CATGTGQSYEQYF. The CDR3 DNA reads TGTGCCACCGGTACGGGACAGAGCTACGAGCAGTACTTC.

This rearrangement joins TRBV5-1 to TRBJ2-1; TRBD1 might be the D (5 bases). This CDR3 contains 13 residues. Trimming removed 2 bases from V and 6 bases from J, with 9 bases in between. Germline V gives CDR1 SGHRS, CDR2 YFSETQ. CDR3 DNA sequence: TGCGCCAGCAGCTTACAGGTAGCCAATGAGCAGTTCTTC. As protein: CASSLQVANEQFF.

The count of this clone is one. CDR3 nucleotide sequence: TGTGCCTGGAGTACACCCCTAGTCCTCCAGGGGTTCTACGAGCAGTACTTC. Protein sequence: CAWSTPLVLQGFYEQYF. The chain employs TRBV30 and TRBJ2-7, with D maybe TRBD1 (6 bases). V gave up 2 bases and J gave up 3 bases, with 23 bases separating them. In germline, CDR1 is GTSNPN, CDR2 SVGIG (reference sequence). This CDR3 is 17 amino acids long.

This rearrangement joins TRBV7-3 to TRBJ1-2; perhaps TRBD1 as D (5 bases). Germline assignment: CDR1 SGHTA and CDR2 FQGTGA. The CDR3 sequence is 15 residues long. V gave up 1 base and J gave up 6 bases, with 15 bases separating them. DNA of the CDR3: TGTGCCAGCAGCTTAAATGGCAGGGAAACGGATGGCTACACCTTC. Residues: CASSLNGRETDGYTF. The variable domain in full, with the rest retrieved from reference TRBV7-3 and TRBJ1-2, is GAGVSQTPSNKVTEKGKYVELRCDPISGHTALYWYRQSLGQGPEFLIYFQGTGAADDSGLPNDRFFAVRPEGSVSTLKIQRTERGDSAVYLCASSLNGRETDGYTFGSGTRLTVV.

This clone was found once. The rearrangement uses TRBV27 and TRBJ1-4; D possibly corresponds to TRBD1 (5 bases). V lost 1 base and J 7 bases, leaving 13 bases between the germline ends. Germline V gene lookup returns CDR1 MNHEY and CDR2 SMNVEV (reference sequence). This CDR3 spans 15 amino acids. CDR3 sequence: CASSLFPRQSEKLFF. CDR3 nucleotide sequence: TGTGCCAGCAGTTTATTTCCCCGACAGAGTGAAAAACTGTTTTTT. Combining the CDR3 with reference TRBV27 and TRBJ1-4 gives the whole variable domain EAQVTQNPRYLITVTGKKLTVTCSQNMNHEYMSWYRQDPGLGLRQIYYSMNVEVTDKGDVPEGYKVSRKEKRNFPLILESPSPNQTSLYFCASSLFPRQSEKLFFGSGTQLSVL.

V usage is TRBV7-7 and J usage is TRBJ2-7, with D possibly matching TRBD2 (5 bases). Trimming removed 2 bases from V and 3 bases from J, with 8 bases in between. The CDR3 is 13 residues long. Germline CDR1 and CDR2: SSHAT and FNYEAQ (reference sequence). The CDR3 nucleotides are TGTGCCAGCAGCTTAATTGCGGGCTACGAGCAGTACTTC. This encodes CASSLIAGYEQYF. The full variable domain, with the rest looked up from reference TRBV7-7 and TRBJ2-7, is GAGVSQSPRYKVTKRGQDVTLRCDPISSHATLYWYQQALGQGPEFLTYFNYEAQPDKSGLPSDRFSAERPEGSISTLTIQRTEQRDSAMYRCASSLIAGYEQYFGPGTRLTVT.

The genes are TRBV4-1 and TRBJ2-6; no reliable D call. The CDR3 contains 17 residues. Trimming took 1 base from V and 0 from J, leaving 10 bases between them. Germline loops: CDR1 MGHRA, CDR2 YSYEKL. The CDR3 here is CASSQVSLPSGANVLTF. The CDR3 coding sequence is TGCGCCAGCAGCCAAGTTAGCCTTCCCTCTGGGGCCAACGTCCTGACTTTC.

The chain has TRBV6-6 and TRBJ1-2, with 10 nucleotides matching TRBD1. From germline, CDR1 is MNHNY and CDR2 SVGAGI (reference sequence). The CDR3 has 15 amino acids. V trimming: 8 bases; J trimming: 5 bases; junction bases outside the gene matches: 11. The CDR3 region is CASVIDGTGDYGYTF. The CDR3 DNA sequence: TGTGCCAGCGTAATCGACGGGACAGGGGATTATGGCTACACCTTC.